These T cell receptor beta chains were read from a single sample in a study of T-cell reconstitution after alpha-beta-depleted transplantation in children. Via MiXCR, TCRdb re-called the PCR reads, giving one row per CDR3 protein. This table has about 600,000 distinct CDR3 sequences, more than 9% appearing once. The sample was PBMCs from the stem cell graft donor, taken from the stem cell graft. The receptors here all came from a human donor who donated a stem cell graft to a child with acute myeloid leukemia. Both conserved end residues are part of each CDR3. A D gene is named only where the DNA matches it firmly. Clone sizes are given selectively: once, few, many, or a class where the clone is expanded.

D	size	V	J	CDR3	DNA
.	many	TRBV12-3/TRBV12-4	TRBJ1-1	CASSDNRVYTEAFF	TGTGCCAGCAGCGATAACAGGGTATACACTGAAGCTTTCTTT
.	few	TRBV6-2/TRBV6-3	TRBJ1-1	CASSYAGAQNTEAFF	TGTGCCAGCAGTTACGCAGGGGCGCAGAACACTGAAGCTTTCTTT
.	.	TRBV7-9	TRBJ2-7	CASSPDLSYEQYF	TGTGCCAGCAGCCCTGATCTCTCCTACGAGCAGTACTTC
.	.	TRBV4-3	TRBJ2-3	CASSQDQWDTQYF	TGCGCCAGCAGCCAAGATCAGTGGGATACGCAGTATTTT
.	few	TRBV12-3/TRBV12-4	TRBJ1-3	CASSLSGRNTIYF	TGTGCCAGCAGTTTGTCAGGGAGAAACACCATATATTTT
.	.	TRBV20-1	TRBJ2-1	CSSTAGRRANEQFF	TGCAGTTCCACGGCGGGGCGAAGGGCCAATGAGCAGTTCTTC
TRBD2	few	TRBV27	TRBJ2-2	CASSTSGSTNTGELFF	TGTGCCAGCAGTACTAGCGGGAGCACGAACACCGGGGAGCTGTTTTTT
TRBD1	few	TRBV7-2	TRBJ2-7	CASDWTGGGEQYF	TGTGCCAGCGACTGGACAGGGGGAGGCGAGCAGTACTTC
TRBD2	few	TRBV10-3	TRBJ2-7	CASGGQEGSYEQYF	TGTGCCAGCGGGGGGCAAGAGGGGAGCTACGAGCAGTACTTC
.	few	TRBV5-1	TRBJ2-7	CASSSSTGIFSYEQYF	TGCGCCAGCAGCTCGAGTACCGGGATATTTTCCTACGAGCAGTACTTC
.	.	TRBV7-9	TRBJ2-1	CASSLLRSSYNEQFF	TGTGCCAGCAGCCTCTTACGGAGCTCCTACAATGAGCAGTTCTTC
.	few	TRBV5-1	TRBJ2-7	CASSQGQRAHEQYF	TGCGCCAGCAGCCAAGGACAGAGAGCGCACGAGCAGTACTTC
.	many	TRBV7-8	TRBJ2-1	CASSLEPWDNEQFF	TGTGCCAGCAGCCTTGAGCCCTGGGACAATGAGCAGTTCTTC
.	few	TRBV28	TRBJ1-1	CASSRRGKSTEAFF	TGTGCCAGCAGTCGCAGGGGAAAATCTACTGAAGCTTTCTTT
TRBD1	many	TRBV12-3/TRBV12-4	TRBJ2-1	CASKDRVHNEQFF	TGTGCCAGCAAAGACAGGGTCCACAATGAGCAGTTCTTC
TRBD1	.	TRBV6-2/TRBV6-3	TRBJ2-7	CASSYPTGQGKISYEQYF	TGTGCCAGCAGTTACCCTACGGGACAGGGGAAGATCTCCTACGAGCAGTACTTC
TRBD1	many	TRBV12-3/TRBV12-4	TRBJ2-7	CASSPRDSSYEQYF	TGTGCCAGCAGCCCCCGGGACAGTTCCTACGAGCAGTACTTC
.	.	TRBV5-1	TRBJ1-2	CASSSRAIGSGYTF	TGCGCCAGCAGCTCCCGGGCGATCGGGAGTGGCTACACCTTC
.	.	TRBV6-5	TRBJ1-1	CASSYSSWGNGANTEAFF	TGTGCCAGCAGTTACTCCTCTTGGGGAAACGGTGCGAACACTGAAGCTTTCTTT
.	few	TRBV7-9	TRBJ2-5	CASSPGGQPEETQYF	TGTGCCAGCTCTCCCGGGGGTCAGCCAGAAGAGACCCAGTACTTC
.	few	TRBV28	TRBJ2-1	CASSSPSANEQFF	TGTGCCAGCAGTTCCCCCTCTGCCAATGAGCAGTTCTTC
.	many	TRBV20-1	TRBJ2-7	CSASRQASYEQYF	TGCAGTGCTTCTCGACAGGCCTCCTACGAGCAGTACTTC
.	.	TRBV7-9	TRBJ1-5	CASSLSRGVGNQPQHF	TGTGCCAGCAGCTTAAGTCGGGGGGTTGGCAATCAGCCCCAGCATTTT
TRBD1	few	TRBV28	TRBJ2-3	CASSFRQGTQYF	TGTGCCAGCAGTTTTAGACAGGGTACGCAGTATTTT
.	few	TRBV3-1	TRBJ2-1	CASSQVSRSNEQFF	TGTGCCAGCAGCCAAGTGAGTCGGAGCAATGAGCAGTTCTTC
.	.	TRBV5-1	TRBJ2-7	CASSLVPQGGYEQYF	TGCGCCAGCAGCTTGGTACCCCAGGGGGGGTACGAGCAGTACTTC
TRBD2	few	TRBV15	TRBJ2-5	CATSSQVAGGGETQYF	TGTGCCACCAGCAGCCAAGTAGCGGGAGGTGGAGAGACCCAGTACTTC
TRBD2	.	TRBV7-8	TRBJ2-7	CASSSKGGRAGYEQYF	TGTGCCAGCAGCTCCAAGGGCGGGAGGGCAGGCTACGAGCAGTACTTC
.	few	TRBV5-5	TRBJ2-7	CASSLVGDGIYEQYF	TGTGCCAGCAGCTTGGTCGGGGACGGGATCTACGAGCAGTACTTC
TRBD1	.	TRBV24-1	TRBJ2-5	CATSDRTGIVETQYF	TGTGCCACCAGTGATCGGACAGGGATCGTCGAGACCCAGTACTTC
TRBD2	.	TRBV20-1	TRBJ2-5	CSAASGREIGTQYF	TGCAGTGCCGCGAGTGGGCGGGAGATCGGGACCCAGTACTTC
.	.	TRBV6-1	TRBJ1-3	CASSPHDASGNTIYF	TGTGCCAGCAGTCCGCACGACGCCTCTGGAAACACCATATATTTT
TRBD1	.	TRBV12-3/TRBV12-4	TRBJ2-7	CASSRDRAPYEQYF	TGTGCCAGCAGCAGGGACAGGGCTCCCTACGAGCAGTACTTC
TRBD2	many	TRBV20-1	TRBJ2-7	CSAGASGSYEQYF	TGCAGCGCCGGGGCTAGCGGGAGCTACGAGCAGTACTTC
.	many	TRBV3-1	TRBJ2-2	CASSQALSGSTGELFF	TGTGCCAGCAGCCAAGCTCTTAGCGGCTCCACCGGGGAGCTGTTTTTT
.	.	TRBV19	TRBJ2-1	CASSLLHYNEQFF	TGTGCCAGTAGCCTTCTTCACTACAATGAGCAGTTCTTC
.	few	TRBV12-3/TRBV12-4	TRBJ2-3	CASRPTGSQDTQYF	TGTGCCAGCAGACCTACTGGTAGTCAAGATACGCAGTATTTT
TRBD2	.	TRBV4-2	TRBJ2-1	CASSHGGAGARNEQFF	TGTGCCAGCAGCCATGGAGGAGCGGGAGCCCGCAATGAGCAGTTCTTC
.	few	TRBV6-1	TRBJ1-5	CASSERRGNQPQHF	TGTGCCAGCAGTGAACGTCGGGGCAATCAGCCCCAGCATTTT
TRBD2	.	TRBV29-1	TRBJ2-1	CSLSSGTYNEQFF	TGCAGCCTATCTAGCGGGACCTACAATGAGCAGTTCTTC
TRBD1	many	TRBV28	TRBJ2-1	CASTLGGQVNEQFF	TGTGCCAGCACCTTGGGGGGACAGGTCAATGAGCAGTTCTTC
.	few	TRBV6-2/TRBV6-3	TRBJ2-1	CASTKAGSYNEQFF	TGTGCCAGCACCAAAGCGGGCTCCTACAATGAGCAGTTCTTC
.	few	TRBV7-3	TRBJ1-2	CASSLAGTNYGYTF	TGTGCCAGCAGCTTAGCGGGGACGAACTATGGCTACACCTTC
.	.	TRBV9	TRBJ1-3	CASSDGLSGGNTIYF	TGTGCCAGCAGCGATGGTCTTTCGGGGGGAAACACCATATATTTT
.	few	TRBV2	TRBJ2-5	CASNREFTEQETQYF	TGTGCCAGCAACCGCGAATTTACTGAGCAAGAGACCCAGTACTTC
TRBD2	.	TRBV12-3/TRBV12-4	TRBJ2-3	CASSPLPSGRRDTQYF	TGTGCCAGCAGTCCTCTGCCTAGCGGGAGAAGAGATACGCAGTATTTT
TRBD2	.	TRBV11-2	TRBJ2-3	CASSFWAISGSLTDTQYF	TGTGCCAGCAGCTTCTGGGCTATAAGCGGGAGCCTCACAGATACGCAGTATTTT
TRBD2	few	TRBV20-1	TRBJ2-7	CSAITGGPYEQYF	TGCAGTGCAATAACGGGGGGACCCTACGAGCAGTACTTC
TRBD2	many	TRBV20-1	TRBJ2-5	CSASGSGTGQETQYF	TGCAGTGCTAGTGGGAGCGGGACTGGCCAAGAGACCCAGTACTTC
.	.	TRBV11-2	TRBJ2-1	CASSWVGSSYNEQFF	TGTGCCAGCAGCTGGGTGGGCTCCTCCTACAATGAGCAGTTCTTC
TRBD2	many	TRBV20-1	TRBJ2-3	CSAFSGGGSTDTQYF	TGCAGTGCTTTCTCGGGAGGCGGTAGCACAGATACGCAGTATTTT
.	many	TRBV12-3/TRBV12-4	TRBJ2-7	CASRSTQGNYEQYF	TGTGCCAGCAGGAGCACACAGGGAAACTACGAGCAGTACTTC
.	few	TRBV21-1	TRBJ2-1	CASRPRLVLTEQFF	TGTGCCAGCAGGCCACGACTAGTACTAACTGAGCAGTTCTTC
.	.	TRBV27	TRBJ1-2	CASSPRRAGDYGYTF	TGTGCCAGCAGTCCTCGCCGGGCGGGGGACTATGGCTACACCTTC
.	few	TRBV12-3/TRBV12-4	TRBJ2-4	CASSTGLWNIQYF	TGTGCCAGCAGCACGGGGCTATGGAACATTCAGTACTTC
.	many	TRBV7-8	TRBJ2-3	CASLRELTDTQYF	TGTGCCAGCTTAAGGGAGCTCACAGATACGCAGTATTTT
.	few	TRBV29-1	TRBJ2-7	CSVNPEGRTYEQYF	TGCAGCGTTAACCCAGAGGGACGCACCTACGAGCAGTACTTC